This entry features one TCR beta chain sequence. These data come from a study of cytomegalovirus exposure and HLA in healthy donors. The PCR ran on 60 Vbeta and 13 Jbeta primers. Using immunoSEQ multiplex PCR, the repertoire was profiled, and TCRdb retains in-frame clones only, with some absent. The sample lists approximately 260,000 clones, roughly 91% occurring once. Deletions cut 7 bases from V and 4 bases from J, with 16 bases between. CDR1 is MDHEN, CDR2 SYDVKM, per germline. CDR3 length: 15 amino acids. The clonotype originates from a girl aged 2-10 years in good health and CMV-seronegative. The chain couples TRBV28 to TRBJ1-4; no definite D call. The specimen sequenced was PBMCs. The CDR3 DNA follows: TGTGCCAGCAACCCCGAGATGGGCCGTAATGAAAAACTGTTTTTT. Protein: CASNPEMGRNEKLFF. The full variable domain, in which reference TRBV28 and TRBJ1-4 provide the parts outside the CDR3, is DVKVTQSSRYLVKRTGEKVFLECVQDMDHENMFWYRQDPGLGLRLIYFSYDVKMKEKGDIPEGYSVSREKKERFSLILESASTNQTSMYLCASNPEMGRNEKLFFGSGTQLSVL.